This is a list of T cell receptor beta chains from one sample in a study of glioma-infiltrating T cells. TCRdb re-derived calls from the multiplex PCR reads in MiXCR, one entry per CDR3 protein. Of under 150,000 distinct CDR3 sequences detected, 30% to 40% appear once; the ten largest clones hold about 18%. Sequencing was carried out using glioma tissue, nonneoplastic brain tissue, or PBMCs (not recorded which). The receptors stem from a human donor with low-grade glioma or glioblastoma, undergoing nonglioma brain surgery, or in good health (not recorded which). Each CDR3 is given with its conserved first and last residue. Some rows mark clone size as missing; the rest say once, few, many or name a class of expanded clone.

abundance | j_gene | v_gene | CDR3aa
many | TRBJ2-7 | TRBV10-2 | CASSSSGSPYEQYF
. | TRBJ2-1 | TRBV12-3/TRBV12-4 | CASSYAETQFF
. | TRBJ1-2 | TRBV5-1 | CASSLQGANYGYTF
. | TRBJ1-1 | TRBV14 | CASSQEGNTEAFF
. | TRBJ1-5 | TRBV6-2/TRBV6-3 | CASSYPGRGDQPKHF
. | TRBJ2-1 | TRBV15 | CATSSPKGLAYNEQFF
. | TRBJ2-5 | TRBV20-1 | CSAVARETQYF
few | TRBJ1-5 | TRBV28 | CASSLSVGASPQHF
. | TRBJ1-5 | TRBV28 | CASSLDMRPKSNQPQHF
few | TRBJ2-7 | TRBV19 | CASSQIQNAFYEQYF
. | TRBJ1-1 | TRBV4-2 | CASSQVRENTEAFF
few | TRBJ2-5 | TRBV6-6 | CASSYSMATQETQYF
. | TRBJ1-1 | TRBV20-1 | CSARDRRTNTEAFF
. | TRBJ1-1 | TRBV10-3 | CAISEKGGSFGTEAFF
. | TRBJ1-5 | TRBV6-1 | CASSIPGLLNQPQHF
. | TRBJ2-1 | TRBV6-1 | CASKGLSYNEQFF
. | TRBJ2-2 | TRBV6-1 | CASSFRATTTGELFF
few | TRBJ2-1 | TRBV6-1 | CASSQRAQSYEQFF
few | TRBJ1-2 | TRBV6-6 | CASSYLQGTYGYTF
. | TRBJ1-2 | TRBV5-1 | CASGQGLDGYTF
few | TRBJ2-1 | TRBV28 | CASSLTSGTSYNEQFF
few | TRBJ2-1 | TRBV27 | CASTGGGREQFF
many | TRBJ1-1 | TRBV6-1 | CASSWDTEAFF
. | TRBJ2-7 | TRBV11-1 | CASSPRVAGGSYEQYF